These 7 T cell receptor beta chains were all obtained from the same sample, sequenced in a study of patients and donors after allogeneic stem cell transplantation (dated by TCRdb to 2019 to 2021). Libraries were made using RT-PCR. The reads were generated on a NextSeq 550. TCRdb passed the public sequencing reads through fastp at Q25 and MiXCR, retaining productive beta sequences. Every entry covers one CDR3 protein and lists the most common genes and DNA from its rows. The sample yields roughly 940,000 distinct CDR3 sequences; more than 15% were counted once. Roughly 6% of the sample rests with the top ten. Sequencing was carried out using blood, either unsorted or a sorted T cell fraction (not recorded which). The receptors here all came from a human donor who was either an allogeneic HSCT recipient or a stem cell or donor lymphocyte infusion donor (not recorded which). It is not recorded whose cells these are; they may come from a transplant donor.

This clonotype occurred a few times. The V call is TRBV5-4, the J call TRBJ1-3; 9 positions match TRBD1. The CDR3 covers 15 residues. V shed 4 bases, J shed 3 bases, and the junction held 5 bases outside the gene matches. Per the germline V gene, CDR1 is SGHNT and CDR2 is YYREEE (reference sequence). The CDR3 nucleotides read TGTGCCAGCAGCGGGACAGGGACCCATGGAAACACCATATATTTT. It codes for CASSGTGTHGNTIYF.

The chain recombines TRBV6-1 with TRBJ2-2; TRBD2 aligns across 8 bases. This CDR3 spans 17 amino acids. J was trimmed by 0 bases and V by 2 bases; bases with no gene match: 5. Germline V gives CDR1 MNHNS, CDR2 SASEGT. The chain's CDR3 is CASSEHQAGANTGELFF. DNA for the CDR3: TGTGCCAGCAGTGAACATCAAGCGGGAGCGAACACCGGGGAGCTGTTTTTT.

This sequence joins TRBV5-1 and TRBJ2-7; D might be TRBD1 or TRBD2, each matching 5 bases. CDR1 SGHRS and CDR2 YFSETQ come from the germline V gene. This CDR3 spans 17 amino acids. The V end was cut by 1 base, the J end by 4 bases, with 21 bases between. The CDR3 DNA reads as TGCGCCAGCAGCTTGAGAGGGACGGCAGGCCCACAGTACGAGCAGTACTTC. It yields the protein CASSLRGTAGPQYEQYF.

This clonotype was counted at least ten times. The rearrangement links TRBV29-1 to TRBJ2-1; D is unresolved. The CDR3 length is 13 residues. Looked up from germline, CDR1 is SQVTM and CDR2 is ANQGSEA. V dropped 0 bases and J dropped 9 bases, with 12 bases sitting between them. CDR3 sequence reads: CSVEDVARIEQFF. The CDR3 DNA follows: TGCAGCGTTGAAGACGTTGCCCGAATTGAGCAGTTCTTC.

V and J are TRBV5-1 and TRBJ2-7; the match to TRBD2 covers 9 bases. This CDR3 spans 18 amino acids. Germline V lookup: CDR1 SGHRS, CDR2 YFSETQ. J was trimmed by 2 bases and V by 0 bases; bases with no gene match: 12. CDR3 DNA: TGCGCCAGCAGCTTGGCTGCCAAGGCTAGCGGGACAACCTACGAGCAGTACTTC. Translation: CASSLAAKASGTTYEQYF.

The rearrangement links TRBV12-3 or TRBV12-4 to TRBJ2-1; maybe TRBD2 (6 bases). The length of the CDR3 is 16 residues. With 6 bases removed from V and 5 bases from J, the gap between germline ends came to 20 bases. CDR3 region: CASSPTGLAPHNEQFF. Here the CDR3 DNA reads TGTGCCAGCAGCCCGACGGGGCTAGCGCCCCACAATGAGCAGTTCTTC.

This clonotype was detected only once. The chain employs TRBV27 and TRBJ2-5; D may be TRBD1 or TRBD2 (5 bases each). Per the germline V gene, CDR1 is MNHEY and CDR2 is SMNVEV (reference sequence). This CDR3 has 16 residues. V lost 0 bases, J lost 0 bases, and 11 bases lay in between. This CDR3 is CASSLSGDGHQETQYF. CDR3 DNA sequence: TGTGCCAGCAGTTTATCTGGGGACGGTCACCAAGAGACCCAGTACTTC.